The 19 T cell receptor beta chains in this list originate from one sample, sequenced in a study of shared clonotypes between healthy human individuals. TCRdb keeps only in-frame clones here, not all; method: immunoSEQ multiplex PCR. The sample carries approximately 2.5 million clones, approximately 93% recorded once. The sequencing input was naive CD4+ T cells from PBMCs. The sample's subset: CD45RA+ positively selected. Receptors were obtained from a man between 18 and 29 years old in good health. Some clones in this sample may be carry-over from other donors' samples.

This chain connects TRBV21-1 to TRBJ2-2; the table's D call TRBD1 went unverified against the DNA. TRBV21-1 is a pseudogene. The CDR3 sequence is 19 residues long. The CDR3 loop reads CASSKKHRDRRRNTGELFF. The CDR3 bases are TGTGCCAGCAGCAAAAAGCACAGGGACAGGAGAAGGAACACCGGGGAGCTGTTTTTT.

With regard to this clone: In the same sample, other DNA sequences code for this CDR3. The chain joins TRBV18 to TRBJ1-2; D is undetermined. Germline CDR1 is KGHSH and CDR2 is LQKENI. The CDR3 is made up of 13 amino acids. The V and J ends lost 3 bases and 5 bases respectively, with 10 bases between them. The CDR3: CASSPSDNYGYTF. The CDR3 nucleotides are TGTGCCAGCTCACCGTCGGATAATTATGGCTACACCTTC.

This chain links TRBV19 with TRBJ2-5, with D tentatively TRBD1 (6 bases). Germline V gives CDR1 LNHDA, CDR2 SQIVND (reference sequence). The CDR3 sequence is 15 residues long. Trimming removed 3 bases at V and 5 bases at J, with 16 bases between. In DNA, the CDR3 is TGTGCCAGTAGTATTACGGACAGACGTTTGGAGACCCAGTACTTC. As protein: CASSITDRRLETQYF.

The rearrangement uses TRBV5-1 and TRBJ2-2, with no clear D. This CDR3 comprises 14 residues. With 6 bases removed from V and 0 bases from J, the gap between germline ends came to 9 bases. Germline V lookup: CDR1 SGHRS, CDR2 YFSETQ. CDR3 residues: CASMEQPNTGELFF. CDR3 DNA sequence: TGCGCCAGCATGGAGCAGCCGAACACCGGGGAGCTGTTTTTT.

The V call is TRBV5-1, the J call TRBJ2-2; no clear D. CDR1 and CDR2 from the germline V gene are SGHRS and YFSETQ. Trimming cost V 0 bases and J 3 bases, with 3 bases left between them. The CDR3 runs 13 residues. The CDR3 spells CASSLEYTGELFF. The CDR3 DNA is TGCGCCAGCAGCTTGGAATACACCGGGGAGCTGTTTTTT. Complete variable domain (other parts from reference TRBV5-1 and TRBJ2-2): KAGVTQTPRYLIKTRGQQVTLSCSPISGHRSVSWYQQTPGQGLQFLFEYFSETQRNKGNFPGRFSGRQFSNSRSEMNVSTLELGDSALYLCASSLEYTGELFFGEGSRLTVL.

This clone was detected only a few times. Other DNA sequences in the same sample also yield this CDR3. The chain uses TRBV5-1 and TRBJ2-5, with TRBD1 as a possible D gene (6 bases). CDR3 size: 14 residues. Trimming cost V 0 bases and J 3 bases, with 9 bases left between them. Germline V gene sequence: CDR1 SGHRS, CDR2 YFSETQ. DNA for the CDR3: TGCGCCAGCAGCTTGGGGTCAGGGGAAGAGACCCAGTACTTC. As protein: CASSLGSGEETQYF.

The chain employs TRBV6-5 and TRBJ2-5; D not certain. The germline V and J ends were trimmed by 6 bases and 5 bases, with 7 bases remaining between them. The CDR3 runs to 11 residues. The germline gives CDR1 MNHEY, CDR2 SVGAGI. In DNA, the CDR3 is TGTGCCAGCAGAGATCGCGAGACCCAGTACTTC. This sequence encodes CASRDRETQYF.

The chain links TRBV6-5 to TRBJ2-1; 7 nucleotides line up with TRBD2. The trim removed 5 bases at V and 7 bases at J, leaving 11 bases unmatched. The CDR3 runs to 15 residues. The germline V gene has CDR1 MNHEY and CDR2 SVGAGI. This CDR3 reads CASSHASGLRNEQFF. The CDR3 region has the DNA TGTGCCAGCAGTCATGCTAGCGGCCTTCGGAATGAGCAGTTCTTC.

The rearrangement links TRBV18 to TRBJ1-1, with 10 bases lining up with TRBD1. Per germline, CDR1 KGHSH and CDR2 LQKENI. This CDR3 has 15 residues. With V trimmed by 3 bases and J by 5 bases, 6 bases remained unmatched. The CDR3 loop is CASSPTTGGETEAFF. The CDR3 DNA reads TGTGCCAGCTCACCCACGACAGGGGGCGAGACTGAAGCTTTCTTT.

The chain links TRBV30 to TRBJ1-4; 8 bases are a match to TRBD1. This CDR3 is built from 13 residues. Germline V gene data show CDR1 as GTSNPN and CDR2 as SVGIG (reference sequence). V shed 4 bases, J shed 8 bases, and the junction held 6 bases outside the gene matches. As DNA, the CDR3 is TGTGCCTGGACCGGGACAGGTAACGAAAAACTGTTTTTT. Translating gives CAWTGTGNEKLFF.

The J gene is TRBJ1-2, the V gene TRBV7-3, with D unresolved. The V end was cut by 1 base, the J end by 7 bases, with 10 bases between. The CDR3 sequence is 13 residues long. The germline V gene encodes CDR1 SGHTA and CDR2 FQGTGA. The CDR3 sequence is CASSLSEGFGYTF. For the CDR3, the DNA is TGTGCCAGCAGCTTAAGTGAGGGCTTTGGCTACACCTTC.

The genes are TRBV30 and TRBJ1-3, with a possible D match to TRBD1 (6 bases). The V gene lost 3 bases and the J gene lost 0 bases, with 15 bases spanning the gap. The CDR3 totals 16 residues. Germline assignment: CDR1 GTSNPN and CDR2 SVGIG (reference sequence). Written as DNA, the CDR3 is TGTGCCTGGAGCCCCCTTGACAGGTTCTCTGGAAACACCATATATTTT. This codes for CAWSPLDRFSGNTIYF.

As concerns this clone: Other DNA sequences in this specimen translate into the identical CDR3. This rearrangement joins TRBV18 to TRBJ1-4; D gene unclear. Trimming shortened V by 3 bases and J by 4 bases, and 3 bases separated the two germline ends. The length of the CDR3 is 12 residues. From germline, CDR1 is KGHSH and CDR2 LQKENI. CDR3 nucleotides: TGTGCCAGCTCACCCCGTAATGAAAAACTGTTTTTT. Amino acids: CASSPRNEKLFF. The full variable domain, in which reference TRBV18 and TRBJ1-4 provide the parts outside the CDR3, is NAGVMQNPRHLVRRRGQEARLRCSPMKGHSHVYWYRQLPEEGLKFMVYLQKENIIDESGMPKERFSAEFPKEGPSILRIQQVVRGDSAAYFCASSPRNEKLFFGSGTQLSVL.

The V and J genes are TRBV9 and TRBJ2-1; 9 bases match TRBD2. The junction had 5 bases not matched to a gene; V was cut back by 5 bases and J by 5 bases. Germline V gives CDR1 SGDLS, CDR2 YYNGEE. The CDR3 loop spans 14 amino acids. The CDR3: CASSRLAENNEQFF. In DNA, the CDR3 is TGTGCCAGCAGTCGACTAGCGGAGAACAATGAGCAGTTCTTC.

The chain recombines TRBV6-4 with TRBJ2-6; D may be TRBD2 (5 bases). Trimming cost V 2 bases and J 3 bases, with 5 bases left between them. The CDR3 is 14 amino acids. The germline CDR1 and CDR2 sequences are MRHNA and SNTAGT. The CDR3 loop is CASSDSGGANVLTF. The CDR3 bases are TGTGCCAGCAGTGACAGCGGTGGGGCCAACGTCCTGACTTTC.

In regard to this clone: Distinct nucleotide sequences in the sample also encode this CDR3. This chain links TRBV9 with TRBJ2-7; TRBD1 matches at 10 bases. Germline-derived CDR1 and CDR2 are SGDLS and YYNGEE. V was pared by 0 bases and J by 4 bases, with 4 bases of the junction left unmatched. The CDR3 contains 15 residues. CDR3 region: CASSVATGGIYEQYF. The CDR3, as DNA: TGTGCCAGCAGCGTAGCGACAGGGGGCATTTACGAGCAGTACTTC.

This clone was seen a single time. The V and J genes are TRBV6-6 and TRBJ2-1; TRBD2 might be the D (6 bases). This CDR3 region has 15 residues. V was trimmed by 6 bases and J by 2 bases, leaving 14 bases between them. Germline assignment: CDR1 MNHNY and CDR2 SVGAGI (reference sequence). CDR3 in amino acids: CASSQSGPAYNEQFF. The CDR3 DNA is TGTGCCAGCAGCCAAAGCGGGCCGGCCTACAATGAGCAGTTCTTC.

The chain combines TRBV7-9 with TRBJ1-5; 10 bases align to TRBD1. V lost 5 bases to trimming and J lost 6 bases; unmatched junction nucleotides: 7. The germline V gene encodes CDR1 SEHNR and CDR2 FQNEAQ (reference sequence). The CDR3 has 15 amino acids. For the CDR3, the DNA is TGTGCCAGCAGCCCTGGGGACAGGGGAGGTCAGCCCCAGCATTTT. Its protein product is CASSPGDRGGQPQHF.

This clone was picked up one time. The gene calls are TRBV6-5 and TRBJ1-1, with a tentative D call TRBD1 (6 bases). This CDR3 spans 15 amino acids. V was shortened by 6 bases and J by 4 bases, with 18 bases between the two germline ends. Per the germline V gene, CDR1 is MNHEY and CDR2 is SVGAGI. CDR3 sequence reads: CASRTGIGSFTEAFF. CDR3 sequence (DNA): TGTGCCAGCAGAACAGGGATTGGGAGTTTCACTGAAGCTTTCTTT.